This T cell receptor (beta chain) derives from a study of blood T cell repertoires in COVID-19. Turning to the study itself: The United States, Italy and Spain supplied acute and convalescent COVID-19 samples.

Repertoires were generated with immunoSEQ multiplex PCR, while TCRdb's copy carries only in-frame clones and drops some. The table lists fewer than 250,000 clones, approximately 84% of them singletons. Germline values: CDR1 KGHSH, CDR2 LQKENI. V lost 2 bases and J lost 6, with 11 bases in between. The CDR3 sequence is 15 residues long. The clonotype originates from a man aged 50 to 60 with acute or convalescent COVID-19. What was sequenced was peripheral blood. The chain carries TRBV18 and TRBJ1-6; D perhaps matches TRBD1 (6 bases). For the CDR3, the DNA is TGTGCCAGCTCACCAGCCAGGGGCTCTAATTCACCCCTCCACTTT. Translating gives CASSPARGSNSPLHF.